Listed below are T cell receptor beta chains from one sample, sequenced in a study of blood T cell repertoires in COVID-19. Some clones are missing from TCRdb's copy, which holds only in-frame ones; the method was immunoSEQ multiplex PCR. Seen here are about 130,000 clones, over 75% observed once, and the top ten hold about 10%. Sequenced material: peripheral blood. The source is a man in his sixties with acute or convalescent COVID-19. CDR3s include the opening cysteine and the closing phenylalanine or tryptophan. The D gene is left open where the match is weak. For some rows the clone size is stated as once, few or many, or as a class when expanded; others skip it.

CASSLGRLAGGLSYEQYF,TGTGCCAGCAGCTTAGGTAGACTAGCGGGAGGGCTTTCGTACGAGCAGTACTTC,TRBJ2-7,NA,TRBD2,TRBV11-2
CASRPTGFSEAFF,TGTGCCAGCCGCCCGACAGGGTTCTCTGAAGCTTTCTTT,TRBJ1-1,NA,TRBD1,TRBV27
CASEQGNYGYTF,TGTGCCAGTGAACAGGGGAACTATGGCTACACCTTC,TRBJ1-2,NA,TRBD1,TRBV19
CAAPVQGSTEAFF,TGTGCCGCACCGGTCCAGGGAAGCACTGAAGCTTTCTTT,TRBJ1-1,many,NA,TRBV6-5
CASSPTGEIYEQYF,TGTGCCAGCAGCCCTACCGGGGAGATCTACGAGCAGTACTTC,TRBJ2-7,NA,NA,TRBV9
CASRMTGSNQPQHF,TGTGCCAGCAGGATGACAGGGAGCAATCAGCCCCAGCATTTT,TRBJ1-5,NA,TRBD1,TRBV6-5
CASSTGTNTGELFF,TGTGCCAGTAGTACGGGAACGAACACCGGGGAGCTGTTTTTT,TRBJ2-2,NA,NA,TRBV19
CASSLGSTGPRNYGYTF,TGCGCCAGCAGCTTGGGCAGTACAGGACCCCGAAACTATGGCTACACCTTC,TRBJ1-2,NA,NA,TRBV5-1
CASGDSGRYEQYF,TGTGCCAGTGGGGACAGCGGGCGGTACGAGCAGTACTTC,TRBJ2-7,NA,NA,TRBV19
CASKGLGRASGEQFF,TGCGCCAGCAAAGGTTTGGGGCGGGCGAGCGGGGAGCAGTTCTTC,TRBJ2-1,NA,NA,TRBV4-1
CASSPKTQGETQPQHF,TGCGCCAGCAGCCCGAAAACACAGGGGGAGACTCAGCCCCAGCATTTT,TRBJ1-5,NA,TRBD1,TRBV4-1
CASWRAGGRGEQYF,TGCGCCAGCTGGCGGGCGGGGGGTCGGGGTGAGCAGTACTTC,TRBJ2-7,NA,TRBD2,TRBV5-1
CASSQNRGQDEQYF,TGTGCCAGCAGCCAAAACAGGGGGCAGGACGAGCAGTACTTC,TRBJ2-7,NA,TRBD1,TRBV13
CASRGDRDLSSSYEQYF,TGTGCCAGCAGGGGGGACAGGGATCTCTCCAGCTCCTACGAGCAGTACTTC,TRBJ2-7,NA,NA,TRBV21-1
CASSLQTGGEKLFF,TGTGCCAGCAGCTTACAAACAGGGGGAGAAAAACTGTTTTTT,TRBJ1-4,NA,TRBD1,TRBV7-6
CASSLGGRAAGGYTF,TGTGCCAGCAGCTTAGGCGGCAGGGCCGCAGGAGGCTACACCTTC,TRBJ1-2,NA,NA,TRBV7-8
CASSLAGVEQFF,TGTGCCAGCTCATTAGCAGGGGTTGAGCAGTTCTTC,TRBJ2-1,NA,NA,TRBV18
CASSLGGGETQYF,TGTGCCAGCAGCCTAGGCGGGGGGGAGACCCAGTACTTC,TRBJ2-5,NA,TRBD2,TRBV11-2
CASKSVTSGPYEQYF,TGTGCCAGCAAATCCGTCACTAGCGGGCCCTACGAGCAGTACTTC,TRBJ2-7,NA,NA,TRBV21-1
CASSRRDEQFF,TGTGCCAGCAGCCGCCGGGATGAGCAGTTCTTC,TRBJ2-1,NA,NA,TRBV4-2